This note documents a single T cell receptor beta chain sequence. No antigen is known for it. None of the included patients had other autoimmune diseases, uncontrolled infections, pregnancy or lactation, as these led to exclusion. The sequenced template was RNA, covering the TCR beta CDR3 region. Amplification began with first-round RT-PCR using HTBI primers, then second-round multiplex PCR was performed. TCRdb reprocessed the multiplex PCR reads with MiXCR, giving one entry per CDR3 protein. The sample has 660,000 or so distinct CDR3 sequences, approximately 39% seen once; the top ten hold over 2.5%. Germline V lookup: CDR1 SEHNR, CDR2 FQNEAQ (reference sequence). Deletions cut 0 bases from V and 4 bases from J, with 12 bases between. The CDR3 is 15 residues long. The record originates from a study of Graves' ophthalmopathy and Graves' hyperthyroidism. Whole-study findings and limits: Detection in blood was also observed for most expanded thyroid clonotypes above 0.001 frequency.

The sample taken for sequencing was peripheral blood. The chain is built from TRBV7-9 and TRBJ1-1; the D is unclear. The TCR was taken from an adult man with Graves' ophthalmopathy. The CDR3 sequence: CASSLAAARGTEAFF. DNA for the CDR3: TGTGCCAGCAGCTTAGCCGCCGCACGGGGCACTGAAGCTTTCTTT.